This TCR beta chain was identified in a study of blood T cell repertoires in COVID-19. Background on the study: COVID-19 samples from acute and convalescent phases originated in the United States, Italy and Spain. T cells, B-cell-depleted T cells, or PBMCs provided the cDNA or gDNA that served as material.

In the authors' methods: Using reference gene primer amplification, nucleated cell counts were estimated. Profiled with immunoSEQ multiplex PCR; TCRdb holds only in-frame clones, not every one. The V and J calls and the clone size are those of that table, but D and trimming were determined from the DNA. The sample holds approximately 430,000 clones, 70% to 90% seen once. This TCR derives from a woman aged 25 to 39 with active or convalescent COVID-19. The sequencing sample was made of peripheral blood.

The CDR3 spells CASSPSQAVGNTIYF. CDR3 DNA: TGTGCCAGCTCACCATCTCAAGCCGTTGGAAACACCATATATTTT. This chain joins TRBV18 and TRBJ1-3; D gene ambiguous. The V gene's germline CDR1 is KGHSH and CDR2 LQKENI. The CDR3 totals 15 residues. Trimming removed 2 bases at V and 3 bases at J, with 11 bases between.